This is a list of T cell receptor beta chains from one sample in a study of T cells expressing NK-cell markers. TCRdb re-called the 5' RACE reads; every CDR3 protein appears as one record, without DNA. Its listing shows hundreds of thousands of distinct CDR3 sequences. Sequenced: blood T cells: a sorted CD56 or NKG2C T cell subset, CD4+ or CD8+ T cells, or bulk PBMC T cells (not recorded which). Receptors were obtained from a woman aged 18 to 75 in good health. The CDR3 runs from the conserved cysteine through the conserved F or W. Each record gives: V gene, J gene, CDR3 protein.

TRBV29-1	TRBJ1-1	CSVSRTEVAFF
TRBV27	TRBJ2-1	CASSLGNRGRSDNEQFF
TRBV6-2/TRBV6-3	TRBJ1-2	CASSEGRGHGYTF
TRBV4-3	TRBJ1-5	CASSLAVNQPQHF
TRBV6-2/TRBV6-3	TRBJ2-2	CASSRTNTGELFF
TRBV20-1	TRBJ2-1	CSASRREPSNEQFF
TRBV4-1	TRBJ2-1	CASSQGGGQGARGEQFF
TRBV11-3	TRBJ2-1	CASSGRQGKYNEQFF
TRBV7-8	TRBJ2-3	CASSLDQTGSSTDTQYF
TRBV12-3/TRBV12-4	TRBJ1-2	CASSLGRLANYGYTF
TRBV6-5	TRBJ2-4	CASSYGSGPKNIQYF
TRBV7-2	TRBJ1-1	CASREQVAVNTEAFF
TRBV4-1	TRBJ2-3	CASSQVGEPSGKTDTQYF
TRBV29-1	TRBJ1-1	CSVERQLNTEAFF
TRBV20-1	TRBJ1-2	CSVRDNVVYGYTF
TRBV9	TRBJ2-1	CASSVDQGAYEQFF
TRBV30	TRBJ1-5	CAWSGPSQPQHF
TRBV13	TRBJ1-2	CASSLRGQGAERYGYTF
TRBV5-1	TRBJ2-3	CASSLEGPISTDTQYF
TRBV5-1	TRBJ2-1	CASSGVGAAYNEQFF
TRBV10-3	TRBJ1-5	CAISEQGKGNQPQHF
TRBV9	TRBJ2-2	CASSGGGPNTGELFF
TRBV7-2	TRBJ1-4	CASSSLGQSNEKLFF
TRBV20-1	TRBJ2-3	CSARIEITDTQYF
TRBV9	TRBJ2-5	CASTEFGQGLAGQETQYF
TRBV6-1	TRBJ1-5	CASSDNSNQPQHF
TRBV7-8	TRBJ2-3	CASSPRAGGPSIDTQYF
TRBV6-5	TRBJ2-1	CASSYWWEERNEQFF